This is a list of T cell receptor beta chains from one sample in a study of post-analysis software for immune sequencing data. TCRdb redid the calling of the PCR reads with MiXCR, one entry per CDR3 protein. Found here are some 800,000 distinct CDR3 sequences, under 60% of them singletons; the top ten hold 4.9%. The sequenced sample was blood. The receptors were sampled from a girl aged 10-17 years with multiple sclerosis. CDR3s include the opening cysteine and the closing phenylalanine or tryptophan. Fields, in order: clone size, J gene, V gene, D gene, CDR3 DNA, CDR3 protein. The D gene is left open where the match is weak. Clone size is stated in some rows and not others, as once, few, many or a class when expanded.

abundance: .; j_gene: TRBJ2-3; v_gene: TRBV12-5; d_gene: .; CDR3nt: TGTGCTAGTGGTTTGCCCCGGACAGTATCTAGCACAGATACGCAGTATTTT; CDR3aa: CASGLPRTVSSTDTQYF
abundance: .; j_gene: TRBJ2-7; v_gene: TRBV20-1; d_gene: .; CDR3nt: TGCAGTGCTAGGCCTGGACAGCGTACCTTGTACGAGCAGTACTTC; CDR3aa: CSARPGQRTLYEQYF
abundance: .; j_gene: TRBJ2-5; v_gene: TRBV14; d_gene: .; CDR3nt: TGTGCCAGCAGCAAGCCTGGCGTGGAGACCCAGTACTTC; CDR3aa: CASSKPGVETQYF
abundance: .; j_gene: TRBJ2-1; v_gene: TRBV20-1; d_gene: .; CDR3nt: TGCAGTGCTAGATGGCATCAGGGTAGTGAGCAGTTCTTC; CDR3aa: CSARWHQGSEQFF
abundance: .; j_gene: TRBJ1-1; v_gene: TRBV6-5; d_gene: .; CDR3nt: TGTGCCACCCAAGCCCGGGGGGCGAACACTGAAGCTTTCTTT; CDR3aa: CATQARGANTEAFF
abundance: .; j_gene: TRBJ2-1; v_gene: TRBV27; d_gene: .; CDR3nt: TGTGCCAGCAGTTTATCCCGGACTATTTACAATGAGCAGTTCTTC; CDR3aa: CASSLSRTIYNEQFF
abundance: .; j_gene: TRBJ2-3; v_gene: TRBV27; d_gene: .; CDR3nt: TGTGCCAGCAGTTTAATTGGGAGGGGTTCGGGGGCGGGCTCCACAGATACGCAGTATTTT; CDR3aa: CASSLIGRGSGAGSTDTQYF
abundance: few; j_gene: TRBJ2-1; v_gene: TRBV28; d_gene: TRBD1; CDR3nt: TGTGCCAGCAGTTTGTCCGGACAGGGGGTGCTTGAGCAGTTCTTC; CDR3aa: CASSLSGQGVLEQFF
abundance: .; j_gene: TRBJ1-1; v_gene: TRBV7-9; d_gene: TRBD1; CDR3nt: TGTGCCAGCAGCACCCCGGGACAGATGAACACTGAAGCTTTCTTT; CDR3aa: CASSTPGQMNTEAFF
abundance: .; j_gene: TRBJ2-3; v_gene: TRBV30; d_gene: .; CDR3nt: TGTGCCTGGAGTGTACTGGGGGCCTCGACAGATACGCAGTATTTT; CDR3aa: CAWSVLGASTDTQYF
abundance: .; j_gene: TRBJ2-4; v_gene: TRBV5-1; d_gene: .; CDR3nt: TGCGCCAGCAGCATGAGGGAGGGGGAGGTCTCCTATGAGCAGTACTTC; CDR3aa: CASSMREGEVSYEQYF
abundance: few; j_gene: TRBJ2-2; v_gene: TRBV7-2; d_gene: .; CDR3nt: TGTGCCAGCAGCTTGTCCGTCCTCGGACTGAACACCGGGGAGCTGTTTTTT; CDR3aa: CASSLSVLGLNTGELFF
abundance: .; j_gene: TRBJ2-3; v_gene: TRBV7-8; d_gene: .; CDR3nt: TGTGCCAGCAGCCCAAATACCTGGGGTGGGCATACAGATACGCAGTATTTT; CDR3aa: CASSPNTWGGHTDTQYF
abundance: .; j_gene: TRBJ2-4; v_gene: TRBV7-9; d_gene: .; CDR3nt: TGTGCCAGCAGAACCGGGACGGAAAACATTCAGTACTTC; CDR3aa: CASRTGTENIQYF
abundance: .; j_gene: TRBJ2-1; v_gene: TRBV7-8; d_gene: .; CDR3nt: TGTGCCAGCAGCTTAGGGCAGTTAGGGGATGAGCAGTTCTTC; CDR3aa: CASSLGQLGDEQFF
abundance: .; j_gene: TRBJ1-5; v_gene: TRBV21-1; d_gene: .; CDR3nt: TGTGCCAGCAGCCAGGGGGGGGTCCGCGAGAGCAATCAGCCCCAGCATTTT; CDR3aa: CASSQGGVRESNQPQHF
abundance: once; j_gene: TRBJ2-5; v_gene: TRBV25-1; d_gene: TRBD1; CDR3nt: TGTGCCAGCAGTCCCTCCCCCGGGACAGGGGGGACCCAGTACTTC; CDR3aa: CASSPSPGTGGTQYF
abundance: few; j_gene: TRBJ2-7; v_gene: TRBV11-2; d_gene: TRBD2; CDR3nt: TGTGCCAGCACCCCGGGTCTGCGGGAGGGTTTGGCCGAGCAGTACTTC; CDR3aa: CASTPGLREGLAEQYF
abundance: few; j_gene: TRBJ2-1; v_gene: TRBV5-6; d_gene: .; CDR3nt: TGTGCCAGCAGCCTATCGTGGCGGGCGGAGCAGTTCTTC; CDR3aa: CASSLSWRAEQFF